The clone carrying this TCR beta chain occurred a few times. Its antigen is not identified. The sample is drawn from a study of cytomegalovirus exposure and HLA in healthy donors. Study-wide results and limits: Later examination showed HLA-associated TCR beta chains had greater clonal expansion than equally common others.

A multiplex PCR was run with 60 Vbeta primers and 13 Jbeta primers. Assay used: immunoSEQ multiplex PCR; TCRdb lists only in-frame clones, some missing. Of under 150,000 clones in the sample, approximately 71% were seen once. Sequencing input: PBMCs. This sequence originates from a woman in her 50s in good health and CMV-seronegative.

Here the CDR3 reads CASSLETGGMRDFF. The CDR3 nucleotides read TGCGCCAGCAGCTTGGAAACAGGGGGAATGAGGGATTTCTTT. The gene calls are TRBV5-1 and TRBJ1-1; 8 bases line up with TRBD1. V shed 0 bases and J 13 bases; nucleotides not matched to a gene: 11. Looked up from germline, CDR1 is SGHRS and CDR2 is YFSETQ. This CDR3 contains 14 residues.